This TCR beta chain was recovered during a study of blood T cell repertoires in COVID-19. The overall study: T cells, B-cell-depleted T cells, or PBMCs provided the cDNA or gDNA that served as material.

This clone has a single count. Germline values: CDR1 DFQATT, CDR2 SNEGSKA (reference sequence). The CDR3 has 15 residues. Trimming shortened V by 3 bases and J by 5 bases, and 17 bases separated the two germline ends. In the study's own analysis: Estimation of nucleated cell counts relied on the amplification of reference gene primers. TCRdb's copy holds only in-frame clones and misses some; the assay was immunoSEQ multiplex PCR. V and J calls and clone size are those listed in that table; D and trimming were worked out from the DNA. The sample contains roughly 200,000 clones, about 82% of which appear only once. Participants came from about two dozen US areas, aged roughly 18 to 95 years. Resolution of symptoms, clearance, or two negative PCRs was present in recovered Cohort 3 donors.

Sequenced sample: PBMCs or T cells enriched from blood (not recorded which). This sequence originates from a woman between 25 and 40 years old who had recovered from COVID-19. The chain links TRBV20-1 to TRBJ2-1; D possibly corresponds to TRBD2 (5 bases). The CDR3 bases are TGCAGTGCTAGTTCGGCCCGCGCGGGCAACAATGAGCAGTTCTTC. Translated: CSASSARAGNNEQFF.